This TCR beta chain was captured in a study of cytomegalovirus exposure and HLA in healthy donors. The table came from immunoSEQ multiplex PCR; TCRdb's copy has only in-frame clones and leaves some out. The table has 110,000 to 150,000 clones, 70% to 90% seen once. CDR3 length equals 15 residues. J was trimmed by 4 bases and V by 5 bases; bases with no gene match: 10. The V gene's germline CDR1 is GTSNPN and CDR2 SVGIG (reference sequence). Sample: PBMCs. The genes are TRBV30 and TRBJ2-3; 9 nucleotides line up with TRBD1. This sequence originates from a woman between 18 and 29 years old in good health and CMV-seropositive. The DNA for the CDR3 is TGTGCCTGGGCCTTAACAGGGGGCGAAGCAGATACGCAGTATTTT. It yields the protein CAWALTGGEADTQYF.